This section outlines one TCR beta chain sequence together with its context. Its antigen remains unidentified. The sample originates from a study of shared clonotypes between healthy human individuals. General study findings and limits: A limitation of the genetic and exposure-history diversity represented arose from few donors. Tissue TCR repertoires likely differ from these blood-only repertoires.

Authors' processing steps: As immunoSEQ supplied junction-only sequences (without quality scores), filtering differed. The repertoire was sequenced with immunoSEQ multiplex PCR; TCRdb's copy has only in-frame clones and lacks some. D and trimming come from the DNA, and the V and J calls and clone size come from that table. The sample holds around 2.1 million clones, 85% to 95% seen once. The naive CD8 subset, CD45RO-negative cells positively selected for CCR7, excluded terminally differentiated effector memory CD45RA+ cells. The receptor's source is a man aged 18 to 35 in good health. Some clones in this sample may be carry-over from other donors' samples. The sequencing sample was made of naive CD8+ T cells from PBMCs.

The CDR3 DNA reads as TGTGCCAGCAGAGAAGGGTCCGGTACGCAGTATTTT. As protein: CASREGSGTQYF. The chain combines TRBV7-3 with TRBJ2-3, with D uncertain. CDR1 and CDR2 from the germline V gene are SGHTA and FQGTGA. Trimming stripped 6 bases from V and 8 bases from J, with 12 bases between. The CDR3 extends over 12 amino acids.